This T cell receptor beta chain was sequenced during a study of control samples from healthy donors and cancer patients. Germline lookup yields CDR1 SGHTA and CDR2 FQGNSA. CDR3 size: 16 residues. The V segment lost 7 bases and the J segment 3 bases; nucleotides outside the gene matches: 14. Sequencing was performed with immunoSEQ multiplex PCR; in TCRdb, only in-frame clones are kept and a portion is missing. The sample shows 100,000 to 150,000 clones, roughly 92% of them seen only once. Sequences were obtained from blood. The TCR comes from a woman aged 18-29 years in good health. The chain has TRBV7-2 and TRBJ2-5; 7 bases line up with TRBD1. DNA of the CDR3: TGTGCCAGCACCCCTGCCGTCTCAGGGGGAAAAGAGACCCAGTACTTC. Amino acid sequence: CASTPAVSGGKETQYF.